This T cell receptor (beta chain) is drawn from a study of CD8 T cells in Susac syndrome (dated by TCRdb to the late 2010s). Study-level background: Repertoire sequencing was used to test whether CD8+ T cell activation and differentiation in Susac syndrome was antigen driven. Clonality of the CD8+ T cell repertoire was compared between 11 to 12 healthy donors, roughly 14 Susac syndrome patients and around 15 multiple sclerosis patients.

V is clipped by 2 bases and J by 8 bases, and the sequence between their germline boundaries is 18 bases long. From its cysteine to its phenylalanine, the CDR3 spans 15 amino acids. The read is trimmed to its CDR3 DNA, 45 bases read in frame from base 1. The CDR1 and CDR2 encoded by the germline V gene are SGHVS and FQNEAQ. About this clonotype: This clone's antigen is unknown. No per-base quality is available; no much larger clone lies one base away.

Summary of the overall study and its limitations: The number of individuals in the TCR sequencing and HLA analysis was acknowledged as relatively small.

RNA was extracted using the RNeasy kit, and roughly 0.5 to 1 ug of the RNA was reverse transcribed with random hexamers. TCR beta CDR3 regions were amplified with the immunoSEQ multiplex PCR assay covering 54 Vbeta and 13 Jbeta segments. To correct PCR amplification bias, a synthetic template baseline was used for both primer optimization and computational correction. Per the authors' processing: Reads were annotated to V, D and J genes according to IMGT and were analyzed with immunoSEQ Analyzer, with only productive sequences retained. To calculate clonality, Shannon entropy was normalized by log2 of the number of productive unique sequences and then subtracted from one. Public and private clones were assessed among the 100 most prevalent clones of each patient and control. Clones were defined as Susac-specific when absent from the healthy and MS cohorts, from approximately 970 published viral clones and from other ImmuneACCESS disease sequences. TCRdb cleaned the public reads at Q25 with fastp, built clones with MiXCR and kept in-frame beta chains. Each entry merges the rows of one CDR3 protein and shows their most common DNA and genes. TCRdb's processing, not the authors' own work, is the source of the V and J calls. This sample has more than 65,000 distinct CDR3 sequences in its table, and about 95% of those were observed once. 0.2% to 0.25% of the sample comes from the top ten.

Peripheral blood CD8+ and CD4+ T cells from healthy donors, Susac syndrome patients and multiple sclerosis patients were profiled using high-throughput TCR beta sequencing. Healthy donors were age- and sex-matched controls. CD8+ TEMRA cells were enriched by FACS, while bulk CD8+ and CD4+ T cells were purified by magnetic negative isolation. Blood was collected in EDTA tubes and processed within 24 hours, with PBMCs isolated through density gradient centrifugation. PBMCs intended for TCR sequencing were frozen in liquid nitrogen and were later thawed in a 37 degrees C water bath. The sorted or isolated CD4+, CD8+ and CD8+ TEMRA cells reached a purity of at least 90%.

The sample was CD8+ T cells from PBMCs. Recombination connected TRBV7-8 to TRBJ1-2; matching of 5 bases hints at TRBD1 as the D gene. The clonotype originates from a human donor in good health. The CDR3 loop reads CASSLSPGSSSGYTF. In nucleotides, the sequence is TGTGCCAGCAGCTTATCTCCAGGGAGTAGCTCGGGCTACACCTTC.